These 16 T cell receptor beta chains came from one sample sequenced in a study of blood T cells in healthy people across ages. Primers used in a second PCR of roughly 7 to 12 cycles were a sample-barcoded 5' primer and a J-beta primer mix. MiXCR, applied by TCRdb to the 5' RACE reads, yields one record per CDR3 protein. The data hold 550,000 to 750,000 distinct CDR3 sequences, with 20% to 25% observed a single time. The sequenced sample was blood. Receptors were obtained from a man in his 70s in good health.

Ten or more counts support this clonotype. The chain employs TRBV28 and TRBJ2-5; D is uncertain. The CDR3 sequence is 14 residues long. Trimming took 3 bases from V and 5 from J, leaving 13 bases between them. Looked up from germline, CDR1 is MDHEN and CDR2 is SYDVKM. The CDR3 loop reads CASSFARFRETQYF. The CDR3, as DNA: TGTGCCAGCAGTTTCGCCCGGTTCCGGGAGACCCAGTACTTC.

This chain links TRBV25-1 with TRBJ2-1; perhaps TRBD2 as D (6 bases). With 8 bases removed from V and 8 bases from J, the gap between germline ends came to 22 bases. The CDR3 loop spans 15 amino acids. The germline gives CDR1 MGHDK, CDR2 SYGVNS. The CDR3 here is CASETLSGDRYEQFF. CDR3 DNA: TGTGCCAGCGAAACCTTATCGGGAGATCGGTATGAGCAGTTCTTC.

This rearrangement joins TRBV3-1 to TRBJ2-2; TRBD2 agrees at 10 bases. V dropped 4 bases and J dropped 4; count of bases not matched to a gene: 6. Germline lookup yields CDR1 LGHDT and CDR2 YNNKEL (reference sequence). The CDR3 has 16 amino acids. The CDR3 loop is CASSPLAGVPTGELFF. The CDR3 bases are TGTGCCAGCAGCCCCCTAGCGGGAGTTCCCACCGGGGAGCTGTTTTTT.

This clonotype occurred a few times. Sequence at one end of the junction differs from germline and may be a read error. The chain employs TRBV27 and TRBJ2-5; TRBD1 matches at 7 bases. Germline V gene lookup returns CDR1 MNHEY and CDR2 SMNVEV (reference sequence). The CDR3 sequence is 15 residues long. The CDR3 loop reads CASRDLGQVQETQYF. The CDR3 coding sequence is TGCGCCAGCAGGGACCTAGGACAGGTACAAGAGACCCAGTACTTC.

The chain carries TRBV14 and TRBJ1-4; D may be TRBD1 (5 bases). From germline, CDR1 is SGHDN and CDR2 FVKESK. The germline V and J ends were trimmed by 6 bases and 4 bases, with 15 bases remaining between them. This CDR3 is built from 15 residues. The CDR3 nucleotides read TGTGCCAGCAGTCCAAGAATAGGGGTTAATGAAAAACTGTTTTTT. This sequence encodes CASSPRIGVNEKLFF.

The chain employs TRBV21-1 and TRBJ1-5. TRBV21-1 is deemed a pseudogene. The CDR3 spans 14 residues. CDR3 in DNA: TGTGCCAGCAGCCACCCAGATGGCAATCGGCCCCAGCATTTT. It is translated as CASSHPDGNRPQHF.

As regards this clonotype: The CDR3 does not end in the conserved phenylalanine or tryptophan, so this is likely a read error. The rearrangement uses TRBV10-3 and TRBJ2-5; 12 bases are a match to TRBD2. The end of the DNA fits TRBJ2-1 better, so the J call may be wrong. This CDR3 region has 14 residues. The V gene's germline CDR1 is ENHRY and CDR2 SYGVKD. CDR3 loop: CATNSGTSGPEQFS. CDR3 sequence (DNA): TGTGCCACCAATTCCGGGACTAGCGGGCCTGAGCAGTTCTCC.

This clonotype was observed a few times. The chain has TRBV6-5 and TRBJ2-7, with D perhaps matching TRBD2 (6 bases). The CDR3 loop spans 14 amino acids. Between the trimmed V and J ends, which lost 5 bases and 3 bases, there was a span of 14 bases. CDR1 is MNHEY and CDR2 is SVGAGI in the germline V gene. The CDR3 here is CASSGGGDLYEQYF. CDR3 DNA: TGTGCCAGCAGTGGAGGCGGGGATCTCTACGAGCAGTACTTC.

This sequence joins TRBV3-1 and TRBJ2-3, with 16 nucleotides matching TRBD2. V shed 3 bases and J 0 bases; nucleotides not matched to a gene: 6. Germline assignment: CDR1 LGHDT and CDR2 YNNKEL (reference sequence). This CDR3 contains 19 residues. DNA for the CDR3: TGTGCCAGCAGCCACGCCGGGACTAGCGGGAGGGTTAGCACAGATACGCAGTATTTT. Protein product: CASSHAGTSGRVSTDTQYF.

The CDR3 here is CASSYLRIEAFF. In DNA, the CDR3 is TGTGCCAGCAGTTATCTCAGGATTGAAGCTTTCTTT. This chain joins TRBV28 and TRBJ1-1; D not certain. This CDR3 comprises 12 residues. V was pared by 4 bases and J by 7 bases, with 10 bases between. Germline assignment: CDR1 MDHEN and CDR2 SYDVKM.

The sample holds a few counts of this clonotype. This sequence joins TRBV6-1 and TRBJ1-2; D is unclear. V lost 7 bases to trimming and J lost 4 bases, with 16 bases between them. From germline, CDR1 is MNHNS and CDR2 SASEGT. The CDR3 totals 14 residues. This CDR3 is CASTESSLGYGYTF. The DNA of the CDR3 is TGTGCCAGCACCGAGAGCAGTCTTGGCTATGGCTACACCTTC.

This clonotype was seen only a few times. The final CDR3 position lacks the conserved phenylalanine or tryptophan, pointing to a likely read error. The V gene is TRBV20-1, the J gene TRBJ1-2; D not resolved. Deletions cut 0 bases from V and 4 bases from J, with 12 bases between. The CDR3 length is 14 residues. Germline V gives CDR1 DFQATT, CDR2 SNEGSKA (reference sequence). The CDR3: CSARDTEILYGYTL. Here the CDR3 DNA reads TGCAGTGCTAGAGATACAGAGATACTCTATGGCTACACCCTC.

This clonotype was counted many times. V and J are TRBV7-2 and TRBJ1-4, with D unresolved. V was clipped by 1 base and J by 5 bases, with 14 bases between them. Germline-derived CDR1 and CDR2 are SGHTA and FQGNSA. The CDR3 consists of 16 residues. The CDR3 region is CASSLVSRAQNEKLFF. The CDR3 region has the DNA TGTGCCAGCAGCTTAGTGTCGAGGGCTCAAAATGAAAAACTGTTTTTT.

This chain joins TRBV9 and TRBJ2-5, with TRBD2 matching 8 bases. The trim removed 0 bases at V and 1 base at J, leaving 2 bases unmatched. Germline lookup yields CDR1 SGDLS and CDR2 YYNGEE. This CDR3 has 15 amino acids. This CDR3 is CASSVDGRAQETQYF. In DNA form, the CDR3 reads TGTGCCAGCAGCGTAGACGGGAGGGCCCAAGAGACCCAGTACTTC.

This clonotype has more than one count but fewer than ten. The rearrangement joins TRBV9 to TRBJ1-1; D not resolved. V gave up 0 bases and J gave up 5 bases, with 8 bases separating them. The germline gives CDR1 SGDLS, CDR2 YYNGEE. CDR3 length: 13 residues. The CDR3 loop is CASSVVPGTEAFF. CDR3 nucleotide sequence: TGTGCCAGCAGCGTAGTTCCCGGTACTGAAGCTTTCTTT.

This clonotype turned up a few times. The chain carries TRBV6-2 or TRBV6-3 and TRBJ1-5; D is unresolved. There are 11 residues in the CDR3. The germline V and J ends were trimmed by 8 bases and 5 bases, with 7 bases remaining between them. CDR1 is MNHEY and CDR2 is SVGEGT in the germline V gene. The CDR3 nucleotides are TGTGCCAGCGGGTGGGATCAGCCCCAGCATTTT. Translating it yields CASGWDQPQHF.